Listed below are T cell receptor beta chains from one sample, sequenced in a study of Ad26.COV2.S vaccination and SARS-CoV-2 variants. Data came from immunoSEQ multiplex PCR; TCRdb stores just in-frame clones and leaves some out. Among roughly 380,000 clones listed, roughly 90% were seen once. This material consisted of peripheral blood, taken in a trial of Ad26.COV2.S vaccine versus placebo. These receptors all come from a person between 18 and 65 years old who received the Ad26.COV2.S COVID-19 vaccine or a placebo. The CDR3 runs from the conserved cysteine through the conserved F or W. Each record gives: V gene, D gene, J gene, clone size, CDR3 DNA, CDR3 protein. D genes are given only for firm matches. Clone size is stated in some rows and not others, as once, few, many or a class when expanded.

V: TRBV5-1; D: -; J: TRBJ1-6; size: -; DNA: TGCGCCAGCAGCTCTGGGACCGGTGGTTCACCCCTCCACTTT; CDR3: CASSSGTGGSPLHF
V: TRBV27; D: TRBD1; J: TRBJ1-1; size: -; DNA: TGTGCCAGCAGTGAGTTGGACAGGGAAAGGGGTATGAACACTGAAGCTTTCTTT; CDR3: CASSELDRERGMNTEAFF
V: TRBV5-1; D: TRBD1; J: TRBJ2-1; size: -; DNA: TGCGCCAGCAGCCCGCCCCTCAGGGGGCAAGGGACGTTCTTC; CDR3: CASSPPLRGQGTFF
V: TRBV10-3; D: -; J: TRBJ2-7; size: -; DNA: TGTGCCATCAACTCGGCAGGGGAATGGCACGAGCAGTACTTC; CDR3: CAINSAGEWHEQYF
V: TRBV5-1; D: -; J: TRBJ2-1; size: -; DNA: TGCGCCAGCAGCCCGGACAGTTACAATGAGCAGTTCTTC; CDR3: CASSPDSYNEQFF
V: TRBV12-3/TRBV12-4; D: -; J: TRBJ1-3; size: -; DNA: TGTGCCAGCAGTGGTCGCACCATATATTTT; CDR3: CASSGRTIYF
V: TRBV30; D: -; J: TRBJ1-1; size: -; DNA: TGTGCCTGTAGGCGCAGGGTGAACACTGAAGCTTTCTTT; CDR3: CACRRRVNTEAFF
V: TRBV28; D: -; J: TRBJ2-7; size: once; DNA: TGTGCCAGCCGTCCCGGGGGGCTCAGGGGGTTTGTCGAGCAGTACTTC; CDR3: CASRPGGLRGFVEQYF
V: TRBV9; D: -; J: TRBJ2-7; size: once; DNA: TGTGCCAGCAACAAGAAAGGGGGGCTAGGGGAGCAGTACTTC; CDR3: CASNKKGGLGEQYF
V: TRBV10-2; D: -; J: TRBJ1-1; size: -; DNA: TGCGCCAGCAGTTCAATGCTGCCTGAAGCTTTCTTT; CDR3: CASSSMLPEAFF
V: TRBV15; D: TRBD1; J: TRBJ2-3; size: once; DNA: TGTGCCACCAGCAGAGATAGGACAGGGGGCATGGCAGATACGCAGTATTTT; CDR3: CATSRDRTGGMADTQYF
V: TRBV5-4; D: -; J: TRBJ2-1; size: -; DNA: TGTGCCAGCAGCGCGGGACTTCTCGATGAGCAGTTCTTC; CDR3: CASSAGLLDEQFF
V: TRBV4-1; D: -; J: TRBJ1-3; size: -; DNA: TGCGCCAGCAGCCCCGGAGGGTCTGGAAACACCATATATTTT; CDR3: CASSPGGSGNTIYF
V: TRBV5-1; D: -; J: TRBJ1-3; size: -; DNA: TGCGCCAGCACGGACGGTGGACTTGGAAACACCATATATTTT; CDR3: CASTDGGLGNTIYF
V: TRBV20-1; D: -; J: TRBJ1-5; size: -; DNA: TGCAGTGCTGGAGGACTCGATTTT; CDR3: CSAGGLDF
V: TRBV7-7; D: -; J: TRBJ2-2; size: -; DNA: TGTGCTAGCAGCTTAGTGGCCGGGCCCGGGGAGCTGTTTTTT; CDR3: CASSLVAGPGELFF
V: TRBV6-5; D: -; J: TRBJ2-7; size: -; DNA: TGTGCCAGCAGTTACCCCGGGGGCGAGCAGTACTTC; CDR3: CASSYPGGEQYF
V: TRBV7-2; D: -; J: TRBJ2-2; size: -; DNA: TGTGCCAGCAGCTTAGTTTCGGGGGGCCGCGTTACCGGGGAGCTGTTTTTT; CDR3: CASSLVSGGRVTGELFF
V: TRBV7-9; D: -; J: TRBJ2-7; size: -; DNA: TGTGCCAGCAGCTCCGGGACCGAACGGGGCTACGAGCAGTACTTC; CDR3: CASSSGTERGYEQYF
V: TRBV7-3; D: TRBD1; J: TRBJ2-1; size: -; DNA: TGTGCCAGCAGCCCGGGACAGGGGACCTACAATGAGCAGTTCTTC; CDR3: CASSPGQGTYNEQFF
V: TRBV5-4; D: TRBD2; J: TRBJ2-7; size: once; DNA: TGTGCCAGCAGCCCTCGGGGGGTAACCTACGAGCAGTACTTC; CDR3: CASSPRGVTYEQYF
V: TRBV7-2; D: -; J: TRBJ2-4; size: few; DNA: TGTGCCAGCAGCTTAGGTCCAGGCGAAAAAAACATTCAGTACTTC; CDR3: CASSLGPGEKNIQYF
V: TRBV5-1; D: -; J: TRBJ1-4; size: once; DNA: TGCGCCAGCAGCATGGTGTTAGGCGGCCTTAATGAAAAACTGTTTTTT; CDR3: CASSMVLGGLNEKLFF
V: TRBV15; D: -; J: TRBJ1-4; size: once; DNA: TGTGCCACCAGCAGAGGCGCAACTAATGAAAAACTGTTTTTT; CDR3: CATSRGATNEKLFF
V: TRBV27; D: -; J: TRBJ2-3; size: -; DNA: TGTGCCAGCAGTCGCAGGGTTCCTGGCACAGATACGCAGTATTTT; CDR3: CASSRRVPGTDTQYF
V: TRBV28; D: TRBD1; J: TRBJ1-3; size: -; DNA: TGTGCCAGCAGCCCAACAGGGGGATCTGGAAACACCATATATTTT; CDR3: CASSPTGGSGNTIYF
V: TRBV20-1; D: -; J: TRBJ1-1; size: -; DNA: TGCAGTGCTAGCGGGCAGAATCGAGCTTTCTTT; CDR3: CSASGQNRAFF
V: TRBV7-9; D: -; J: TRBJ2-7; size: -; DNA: TGTGCCAGCAGCTTAGGAACGGTGAGCTCCTACGAGCAGTACTTC; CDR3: CASSLGTVSSYEQYF
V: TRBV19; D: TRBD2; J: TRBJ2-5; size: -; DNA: TGTGCCAGTAGTATCCTAGCGGGGCATCAAGAGACCCAGTACTTC; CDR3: CASSILAGHQETQYF
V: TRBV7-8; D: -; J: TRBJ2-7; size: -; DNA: TGTGCCAGCAGCTTAACCACTCGGGACGTCTACGAGCAGTACTTC; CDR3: CASSLTTRDVYEQYF
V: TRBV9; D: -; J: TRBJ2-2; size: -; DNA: TGTGCCAGCAGCGTACGACTAGCCGGGGAGCTGTTTTTT; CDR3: CASSVRLAGELFF
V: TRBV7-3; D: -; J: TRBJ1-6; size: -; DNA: TGTGCCAGCAGCTTAACTCCGAGAGGGGGATCACCCCTCCACTTT; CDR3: CASSLTPRGGSPLHF
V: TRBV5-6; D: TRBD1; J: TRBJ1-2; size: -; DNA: TGTGCCAGCAGCCTACCAACAGGGGGTGGCTACACCTTC; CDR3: CASSLPTGGGYTF
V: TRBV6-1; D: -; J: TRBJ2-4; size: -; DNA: TGTGCCAGCAGTGAATTGTCCACTGCCGGCATTCAGTACTTC; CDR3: CASSELSTAGIQYF
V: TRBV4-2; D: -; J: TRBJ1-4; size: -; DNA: TGTGCCAGCAGCCAAGATTGGGGGGCTTCCCGGGAAAAACTGTTTTTT; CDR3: CASSQDWGASREKLFF
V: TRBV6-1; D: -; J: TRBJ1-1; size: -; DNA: TGTGCCAGCAGTGAACGGGTAGGGCTCGGAGGTACTGAAGCTTTCTTT; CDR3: CASSERVGLGGTEAFF
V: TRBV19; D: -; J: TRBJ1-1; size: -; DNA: TGTGCCAGTAGTATAGCCATGGCGGGGATTTCCATGAACACTGAAGCTTTCTTT; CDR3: CASSIAMAGISMNTEAFF